The 26 T cell receptor beta chains presented below share a single source sample, sequenced in a study of cytomegalovirus exposure and HLA in healthy donors. The PCR employed 60 Vbeta primers together with 13 Jbeta primers. Assay used: immunoSEQ multiplex PCR; TCRdb lists only in-frame clones, some missing. This sample has 130,000 to 150,000 clones, with roughly 68% found just once. The sample comprised PBMCs. These receptors came from a man aged 55 to 70 in good health and CMV-seronegative.

The J gene is TRBJ1-1, the V gene TRBV30; a weak D match, TRBD1 (5 bases). This CDR3 comprises 14 residues. V was clipped by 5 bases and J by 0 bases, with 13 bases between them. The germline V gene encodes CDR1 GTSNPN and CDR2 SVGIG (reference sequence). The CDR3: CAWEPRVLNTEAFF. The CDR3 DNA is TGTGCCTGGGAACCCAGGGTATTGAACACTGAAGCTTTCTTT. The variable domain in full, with the rest retrieved from reference TRBV30 and TRBJ1-1, is SQTIHQWPATLVQPVGSPLSLECTVEGTSNPNLYWYRQAAGRGLQLLFYSVGIGQISSEVPQNLSASRPQDRQFILSSKKLLLSDSGFYLCAWEPRVLNTEAFFGQGTRLTVV.

V and J are TRBV30 and TRBJ2-3, with D unclear. CDR1 and CDR2 (germline): GTSNPN, SVGIG (reference sequence). This CDR3 is built from 11 residues. Deletions cut 2 bases from V and 5 bases from J, with 5 bases between. CDR3 amino acids: CAWSSRDTQYF. CDR3 coding DNA: TGTGCCTGGAGTTCGAGAGATACGCAGTATTTT.

The V call is TRBV7-2, the J call TRBJ1-2; 9 bases match TRBD1. Germline CDR1 reads SGHTA; CDR2 reads FQGNSA. The CDR3 totals 18 residues. Trimming at V came to 2 bases and at J to 7 bases, leaving 17 bases not matched to a gene. In DNA, the CDR3 is TGTGCCAGCAGCTTATCCGGAACCGGGACAGGGTTTAGTGGTGGCTACACCTTC. Encoded protein: CASSLSGTGTGFSGGYTF. The variable domain in full, completed from reference TRBV7-2 and TRBJ1-2, reads GAGVSQSPSNKVTEKGKDVELRCDPISGHTALYWYRQSLGQGLEFLIYFQGNSAPDKSGLPSDRFSAERTGGSVSTLTIQRTQQEDSAVYLCASSLSGTGTGFSGGYTFGSGTRLTVV.

This clone was detected only a few times. DNA for the CDR3: TGTGCCAGCAGCGTAGAAGGGGGCAACACAGATACGCAGTATTTT. The encoded protein is CASSVEGGNTDTQYF. V is TRBV9 and J is TRBJ2-3; TRBD1 agrees at 7 bases. Trimming at V came to 0 bases and at J to 2 bases, leaving 3 bases not matched to a gene. This CDR3 is built from 15 residues. The germline gives CDR1 SGDLS, CDR2 YYNGEE.

The CDR3 sequence is CSVEDGAAGDYTGELFF. CDR3 sequence (DNA): TGCAGCGTTGAAGATGGAGCGGCGGGAGACTACACCGGGGAGCTGTTTTTT. This chain links TRBV29-1 with TRBJ2-2, with 7 bases fitting TRBD2. The J segment lost 3 bases and the V segment lost 0 bases, leaving 10 bases of the junction unmatched. This CDR3 is built from 17 residues. From germline, CDR1 is SQVTM and CDR2 ANQGSEA.

In its sample, this clone was seen a few times. This sequence joins TRBV10-3 and TRBJ2-3; D remains unclear. Trimming left V 7 bases short and J 3 bases short, with 5 bases between. Germline assignment: CDR1 ENHRY and CDR2 SYGVKD. The CDR3 loop spans 11 amino acids. In DNA, the CDR3 is TGTGCCATCATGGAGACAGATACGCAGTATTTT. As protein: CAIMETDTQYF.

The chain has TRBV28 and TRBJ1-2; D may be TRBD1 (5 bases). The V end was cut by 2 bases, the J end by 8 bases, with 24 bases between. Per germline, CDR1 MDHEN and CDR2 SYDVKM. CDR3 length: 17 residues. DNA for the CDR3: TGTGCCAGCAGTTTAATGTTTGGGGCTGCGGGGGGAGAAGGCTACACCTTC. Its translation: CASSLMFGAAGGEGYTF.

The V gene is TRBV6-1, the J gene TRBJ1-2; 7 bases fit TRBD1. CDR1 MNHNS and CDR2 SASEGT come from the germline V gene. This CDR3 contains 16 residues. Trimming at V came to 0 bases and at J to 8 bases, leaving 12 bases not matched to a gene. The CDR3, as DNA: TGTGCCAGCAGTGAAGCCCCCGTGGACAGGCCAAGGGGCTACACCTTC. It encodes CASSEAPVDRPRGYTF.

This clone was found a few times. Here the CDR3 DNA reads TGTGCCTGGAGCGCGGGTACTAACACCGGGGAGCTGTTTTTT. Encoded protein: CAWSAGTNTGELFF. The chain is built from TRBV30 and TRBJ2-2; TRBD2 is a possible D gene (5 bases). V was shortened by 3 bases and J by 2 bases, with 10 bases between the two germline ends. Germline loops: CDR1 GTSNPN, CDR2 SVGIG (reference sequence). The CDR3 loop spans 14 amino acids. The full variable domain, its missing parts supplied by reference TRBV30 and TRBJ2-2, is SQTIHQWPATLVQPVGSPLSLECTVEGTSNPNLYWYRQAAGRGLQLLFYSVGIGQISSEVPQNLSASRPQDRQFILSSKKLLLSDSGFYLCAWSAGTNTGELFFGEGSRLTVL.

The J gene is TRBJ1-3, the V gene TRBV7-2; TRBD1 matches at 8 bases. Losses at the gene ends were 7 bases for V and 0 bases for J; bases not matched to a gene: 8. Germline values: CDR1 SGHTA, CDR2 FQGNSA. The length of the CDR3 is 16 residues. The CDR3 loop is CASTNRGSFSGNTIYF. The CDR3 coding sequence is TGTGCCAGCACCAACAGGGGGTCATTCTCTGGAAACACCATATATTTT. Full variable domain (remainder filled in from reference TRBV7-2 and TRBJ1-3): GAGVSQSPSNKVTEKGKDVELRCDPISGHTALYWYRQSLGQGLEFLIYFQGNSAPDKSGLPSDRFSAERTGGSVSTLTIQRTQQEDSAVYLCASTNRGSFSGNTIYFGEGSWLTVV.

This clone was counted between two and nine times. The V gene is TRBV5-1, the J gene TRBJ2-2; unclear D gene. CDR1 and CDR2 (germline): SGHRS, YFSETQ. The CDR3 sequence is 16 residues long. Trimming pared 4 bases from V and 1 base from J, leaving 14 bases between. This CDR3 is CASSPTGSGNTGELFF. The CDR3 DNA reads TGCGCCAGCAGCCCAACCGGGTCGGGGAACACCGGGGAGCTGTTTTTT.

The V and J genes are TRBV10-2 and TRBJ2-2; D ambiguous. Germline V gene lookup returns CDR1 WSHSY and CDR2 SAAADI. The CDR3 has 15 amino acids. The V end lost 8 bases, the J end lost 4 bases, and 17 bases lay between the germline ends. The CDR3 sequence: CASQEQNSLTGELFF. CDR3 coding DNA: TGCGCCAGCCAAGAACAGAATTCCCTCACCGGGGAGCTGTTTTTT.

This clone was counted between two and nine times. CDR3 protein: CASSYSGGRNTIYF. DNA for the CDR3: TGTGCCAGCAGTTACTCGGGGGGAAGGAACACCATATATTTT. This chain joins TRBV6-5 and TRBJ1-3; TRBD1 might be the D (5 bases). Looked up from germline, CDR1 is MNHEY and CDR2 is SVGAGI. The CDR3 contains 14 residues. The germline V and J ends were trimmed by 0 bases and 7 bases, with 10 bases remaining between them.

The chain has TRBV10-3 and TRBJ1-1; no firm D call. The germline V gene has CDR1 ENHRY and CDR2 SYGVKD. The CDR3 consists of 14 residues. Trimming took 3 bases from V and 0 from J, leaving 8 bases between them. This CDR3 reads CAISDPRMNTEAFF. The CDR3 DNA follows: TGTGCCATCAGTGACCCTAGGATGAACACTGAAGCTTTCTTT.

This clone has only a few counts. The J gene is TRBJ2-2, the V gene TRBV15; 9 nucleotides match TRBD1. From germline, CDR1 is LNHNV and CDR2 YYDKDF (reference sequence). J was trimmed by 5 bases and V by 3 bases; bases with no gene match: 7. This CDR3 is built from 16 residues. CDR3 residues: CATSSGRTGVTGELFF. CDR3 DNA: TGTGCCACCAGCAGTGGTAGGACAGGGGTGACCGGGGAGCTGTTTTTT.

The chain is built from TRBV19 and TRBJ1-1, with D possibly being TRBD1 (6 bases). The ends were cut back, 4 bases at V and 8 bases at J, with 8 bases in the middle. The CDR3 runs 11 residues. From germline, CDR1 is LNHDA and CDR2 SQIVND (reference sequence). The CDR3 spells CASSRTAEAFF. The CDR3 coding sequence is TGTGCCAGTAGTAGGACAGCGGAAGCTTTCTTT.

V gene TRBV6-5 combines with J gene TRBJ2-1, with 9 nucleotides matching TRBD1. The CDR3 is 14 residues long. J was trimmed by 8 bases and V by 5 bases; bases with no gene match: 7. Germline V gene sequence: CDR1 MNHEY, CDR2 SVGAGI. CDR3 sequence reads: CASSRLTGGDEQFF. The CDR3 region has the DNA TGTGCCAGCAGTCGCCTGACAGGGGGGGATGAGCAGTTCTTC.

This rearrangement joins TRBV5-1 to TRBJ2-7; TRBD2 agrees at 7 bases. Per germline, CDR1 SGHRS and CDR2 YFSETQ. The CDR3 is 16 residues long. J gave up 0 bases and V 1 base, and 7 bases lay outside the gene matches. The CDR3 sequence: CASSLSRSGDSYEQYF. The CDR3 nucleotides read TGCGCCAGCAGCTTGTCCCGGAGCGGGGACTCCTACGAGCAGTACTTC.

The rearrangement uses TRBV27 and TRBJ1-2; 9 nucleotides agree with TRBD1. CDR3 size: 15 residues. The ends lost 5 bases at V and 8 bases at J; junction bases unmatched: 12. CDR1 is MNHEY and CDR2 is SMNVEV in the germline V gene (reference sequence). CDR3 sequence: CASSTPSGTGFGYTF. CDR3 nucleotide sequence: TGTGCCAGCAGTACCCCTTCCGGGACAGGGTTCGGCTACACCTTC.

This clone has just a few counts. This chain uses TRBV4-3 with TRBJ2-1; D possibly corresponds to TRBD2 (5 bases). Germline CDR1 reads LGHNA; CDR2 reads YSLEER. V was shortened by 6 bases and J by 5 bases, with 14 bases between the two germline ends. This CDR3 spans 14 amino acids. CDR3 in DNA: TGCGCCAGCAGTGCAAGCGGCCTTAACAATGAGCAGTTCTTC. Its translation is CASSASGLNNEQFF.

This clone was observed a handful of times. The J gene is TRBJ2-5, the V gene TRBV7-2, with D hard to call. Deletions cut 3 bases from V and 5 bases from J, with 4 bases between. Germline CDR1 is SGHTA and CDR2 is FQGNSA. CDR3 length: 11 residues. The CDR3 region has the DNA TGTGCCAGCAGCTTCAGGGAGACCCAGTACTTC. It specifies CASSFRETQYF.

This clone appeared a few times. The V gene is TRBV6-5, the J gene TRBJ2-7; TRBD2 matches 12 bases. Germline CDR1 MNHEY, CDR2 SVGAGI. CDR3 length equals 15 residues. The V and J ends lost 5 bases and 7 bases, in that order; junction bases with no gene match: 9. The CDR3 nucleotides are TGTGCCAGCAGTGCACCTAGCGGGAGGGCCGGTGAGCAGTACTTC. Its translation: CASSAPSGRAGEQYF.

This clone showed up just a few times. DNA of the CDR3: TGCGCCAGCAGCCCGGGACTAGCGACAGAGACCCAGTACTTC. It is translated as CASSPGLATETQYF. The V call is TRBV5-1, the J call TRBJ2-5; 10 bases map to TRBD2. The germline gives CDR1 SGHRS, CDR2 YFSETQ. This CDR3 comprises 14 residues. V gave up 4 bases and J gave up 4 bases; unmatched junction bases: 4.

This chain uses TRBV19 with TRBJ2-1; D gene uncertain. This CDR3 comprises 13 residues. Germline V gene lookup returns CDR1 LNHDA and CDR2 SQIVND (reference sequence). The V end lost 0 bases, the J end lost 9 bases, and 9 bases lay between the germline ends. CDR3 bases: TGTGCCAGTAGTATAGATGCGGTCTCTGAGCAGTTCTTC. Protein: CASSIDAVSEQFF.

The chain combines TRBV7-6 with TRBJ1-1; 10 bases are shared with TRBD1. Germline loops: CDR1 SGHVS, CDR2 FNYEAQ. CDR3 length: 15 amino acids. V was pared by 0 bases and J by 5 bases, with 3 bases of the junction left unmatched. This chain's CDR3 is CASSLAGQGGTEAFF. Written as DNA, the CDR3 is TGTGCCAGCAGCTTAGCCGGACAGGGGGGGACTGAAGCTTTCTTT.

This chain links TRBV5-4 with TRBJ2-1, with TRBD1 as a possible D gene (6 bases). The CDR3 has 13 residues. V lost 2 bases to trimming and J lost 10 bases, with 13 bases between them. Germline lookup yields CDR1 SGHNT and CDR2 YYREEE (reference sequence). In DNA form, the CDR3 reads TGTGCCAGCAGCTTATACAACACAGGGGAGCAGTTCTTC. Residues: CASSLYNTGEQFF.